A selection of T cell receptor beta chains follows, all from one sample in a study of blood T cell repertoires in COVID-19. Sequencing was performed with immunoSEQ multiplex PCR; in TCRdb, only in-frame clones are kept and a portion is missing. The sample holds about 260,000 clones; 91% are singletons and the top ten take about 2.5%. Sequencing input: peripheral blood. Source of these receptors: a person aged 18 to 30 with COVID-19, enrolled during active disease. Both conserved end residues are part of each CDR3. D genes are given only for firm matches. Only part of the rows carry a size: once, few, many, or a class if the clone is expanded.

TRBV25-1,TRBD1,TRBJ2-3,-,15,CASSWTGSGTDTQYF,TGTGCCAGCAGCTGGACAGGGAGTGGCACAGATACGCAGTATTTT
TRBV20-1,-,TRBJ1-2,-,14,CSASGGRFPYGYTF,TGCAGTGCTAGTGGAGGGAGGTTCCCCTATGGCTACACCTTC
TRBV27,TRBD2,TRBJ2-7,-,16,CASSSRLAQTPYEQYF,TGTGCCAGCAGTTCCCGACTAGCGCAGACACCCTACGAGCAGTACTTC
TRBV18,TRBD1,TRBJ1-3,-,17,CASSPLQGRMKGNTIYF,TGTGCCAGCTCACCCCTACAGGGGCGGATGAAAGGAAACACCATATATTTT
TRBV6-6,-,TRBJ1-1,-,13,CASRLAGNTEAFF,TGTGCCAGCAGACTCGCGGGGAACACTGAAGCTTTCTTT
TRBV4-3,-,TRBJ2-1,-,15,CASSRALGAYNEQFF,TGCGCCAGCAGCCGGGCCCTGGGGGCTTACAATGAGCAGTTCTTC
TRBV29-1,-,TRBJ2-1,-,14,CSATTESSYNEQFF,TGCAGCGCTACGACGGAGAGCTCCTACAATGAGCAGTTCTTC
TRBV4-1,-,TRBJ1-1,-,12,CASSQDRDEAFF,TGCGCCAGCAGCCAGGACCGGGATGAAGCTTTCTTT
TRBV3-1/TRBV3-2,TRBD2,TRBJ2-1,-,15,CASSTTSGLHNEQFF,TGTGCCAGCAGCACGACTAGCGGGTTACACAATGAGCAGTTCTTC
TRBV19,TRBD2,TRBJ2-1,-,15,CASTFGGLAYNEQFF,TGTGCCAGTACCTTCGGGGGGTTGGCCTACAATGAGCAGTTCTTC
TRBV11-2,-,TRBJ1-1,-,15,CASSPQDGPDSEAFF,TGTGCCAGCAGCCCCCAGGATGGCCCGGACAGTGAAGCTTTCTTT
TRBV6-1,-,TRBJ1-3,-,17,CASSEALPGLTGNTIYF,TGTGCCAGCAGTGAAGCGCTTCCAGGGTTGACTGGAAACACCATATATTTT
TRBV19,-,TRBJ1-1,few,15,CASSIAPGFNTEAFF,TGTGCCAGTAGTATAGCGCCGGGTTTCAACACTGAAGCTTTCTTT
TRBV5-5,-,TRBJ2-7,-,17,CASSFPSTGPPAYEQYF,TGTGCCAGCAGCTTCCCCTCAACAGGACCCCCAGCCTACGAGCAGTACTTC
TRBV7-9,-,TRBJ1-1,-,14,CASREAGTGTEAFF,TGTGCCAGCAGGGAAGCAGGGACTGGCACTGAAGCTTTCTTT
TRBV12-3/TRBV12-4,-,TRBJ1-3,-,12,CASSTSGNTIYF,TGTGCCAGCAGTACTTCTGGAAACACCATATATTTT
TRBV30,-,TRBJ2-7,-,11,CAWSVRGEQYF,TGTGCCTGGAGTGTACGCGGCGAGCAGTACTTC
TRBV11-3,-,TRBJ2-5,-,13,CASSSESGGTQYF,TGTGCCAGCAGCTCGGAGTCTGGAGGGACCCAGTACTTC
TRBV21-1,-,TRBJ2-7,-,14,CASSKDGRGNEQYF,TGTGCCAGCAGCAAAGACGGAAGAGGCAACGAGCAGTACTTC
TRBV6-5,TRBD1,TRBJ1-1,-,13,CASSLTGATEAFF,TGTGCCAGCAGTTTAACAGGGGCCACTGAAGCTTTCTTT
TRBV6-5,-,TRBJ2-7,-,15,CASSYSTGRTYEQYF,TGTGCCAGCAGTTACTCGACAGGAAGGACCTACGAGCAGTACTTC
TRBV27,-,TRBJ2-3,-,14,CASSFFPSTDTQYF,TGTGCCAGCAGTTTCTTCCCGTCCACAGATACGCAGTATTTT
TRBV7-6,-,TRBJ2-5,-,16,CASSLAFREPYKTQYF,TGTGCCAGCAGCTTAGCCTTCCGGGAACCGTATAAGACCCAGTACTTC
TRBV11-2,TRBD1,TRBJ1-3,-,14,CASSLLQGANTIYF,TGTGCCAGCAGCTTACTACAGGGGGCGAACACCATATATTTT
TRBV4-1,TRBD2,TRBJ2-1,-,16,CASSQETSGTNNEQFF,TGCGCCAGCAGCCAAGAGACTAGCGGTACAAACAATGAGCAGTTCTTC
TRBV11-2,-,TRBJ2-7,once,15,CASSRTAQLTYEQYF,TGTGCCAGCAGCCGTACAGCTCAGCTTACCTACGAGCAGTACTTC
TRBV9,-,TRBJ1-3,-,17,CASSVATGEGRGNTIYF,TGTGCCAGCAGCGTAGCTACTGGGGAAGGGAGAGGAAACACCATATATTTT
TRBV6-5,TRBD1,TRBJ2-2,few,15,CASSPGTGDTGELFF,TGTGCCAGCAGTCCCGGGACAGGGGACACCGGGGAGCTGTTTTTT
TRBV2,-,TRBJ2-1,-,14,CASSNPTLYNEQFF,TGTGCCAGCAGCAACCCGACTCTCTACAATGAGCAGTTCTTC
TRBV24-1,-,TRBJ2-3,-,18,CATSDFPSASGSTDTQYF,TGTGCCACCAGTGATTTCCCCTCGGCGAGCGGCAGCACAGATACGCAGTATTTT
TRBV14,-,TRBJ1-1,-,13,CASSPGRRTEAFF,TGTGCCAGCAGCCCCGGGAGGCGAACTGAAGCTTTCTTT
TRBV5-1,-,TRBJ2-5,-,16,CASSDGRGFVQETQYF,TGCGCCAGCAGCGATGGCAGGGGATTTGTACAAGAGACCCAGTACTTC
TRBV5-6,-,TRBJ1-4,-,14,CASSLGAAHEKLFF,TGTGCCAGCAGCTTGGGGGCCGCGCATGAAAAACTGTTTTTT
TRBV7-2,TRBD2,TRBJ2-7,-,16,CASSGLAGVTAYEQYF,TGTGCCAGCAGTGGACTAGCGGGAGTAACGGCCTACGAGCAGTACTTC
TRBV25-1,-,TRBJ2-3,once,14,CASSLQGPTDTQYF,TGTGCCAGCAGTCTACAGGGTCCGACAGATACGCAGTATTTT
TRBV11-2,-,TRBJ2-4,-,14,CASSASLAKNIQYF,TGTGCCAGCAGCGCTAGCCTAGCCAAAAACATTCAGTACTTC
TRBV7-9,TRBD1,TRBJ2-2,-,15,CASSLGQANTGELFF,TGTGCCAGCAGCCTGGGACAGGCGAACACCGGGGAGCTGTTTTTT
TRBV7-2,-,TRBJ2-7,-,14,CASSSRLAGYEQYF,TGTGCCAGCAGCTCCCGGCTGGCGGGCTACGAGCAGTACTTC
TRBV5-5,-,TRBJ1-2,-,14,CASSLEQFGYGYTF,TGTGCCAGCAGCTTGGAACAGTTTGGCTATGGCTACACCTTC
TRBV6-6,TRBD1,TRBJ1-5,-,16,CASSYPTPTGWYVWHF,TGTGCCAGCAGTTACCCTACCCCGACAGGGTGGTACGTTTGGCATTTT
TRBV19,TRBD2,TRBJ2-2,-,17,CASSPSGTSGTTGELFF,TGTGCCAGTAGTCCTTCAGGGACTAGCGGGACCACCGGGGAGCTGTTTTTT
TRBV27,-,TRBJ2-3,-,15,CASRRGLYAPDTQYF,TGTGCCAGCAGACGTGGACTCTACGCCCCAGATACGCAGTATTTT
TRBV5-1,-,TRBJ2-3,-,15,CASSLGRVFPDTQYF,TGCGCCAGCAGCTTGGGAAGAGTTTTCCCAGATACGCAGTATTTT
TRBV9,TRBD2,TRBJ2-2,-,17,CASSVDSAGGLAGELFF,TGTGCCAGCAGCGTAGATAGTGCGGGAGGTCTCGCCGGGGAGCTGTTTTTT
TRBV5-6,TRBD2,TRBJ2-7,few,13,CASSSGTISEQYF,TGTGCCAGCAGTTCCGGGACTATCAGCGAGCAGTACTTC
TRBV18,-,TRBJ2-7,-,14,CASSPSSGTYEQYF,TGTGCCAGCTCACCTTCGAGCGGTACCTACGAGCAGTACTTC